This T cell receptor beta chain was documented in a study of blood T cell repertoires in COVID-19. Study summary: The samples span acute and convalescent COVID-19 from the United States, Italy and Spain. PBMCs, B-cell-depleted T cells, or T cells were the source of the cDNA or gDNA that made up the material.

From germline, CDR1 is SGHTA and CDR2 FQGTGA. There are 14 residues in the CDR3. The ends lost 2 bases at V and 4 bases at J; junction bases unmatched: 3. In the source study's methods: Nucleated cell number was recorded as an estimate derived from reference gene primer amplification. Produced via immunoSEQ multiplex PCR; TCRdb's table is partial and in-frame only. The DNA was the basis for D and trimming; V, J and clone size are from that table. This sample has tens of thousands of clones; over 80% occur once, and the top ten carry more than 5%. The chain carries TRBV7-3 and TRBJ1-1; 8 bases line up with TRBD1. Sequenced: peripheral blood. This sequence originates from a man in his fifties or sixties with active COVID-19. CDR3 protein: CASSLQGASTEAFF. CDR3 nucleotides: TGTGCCAGCAGCTTACAGGGGGCGAGCACTGAAGCTTTCTTT. Full variable domain (remainder filled in from reference TRBV7-3 and TRBJ1-1): GAGVSQTPSNKVTEKGKYVELRCDPISGHTALYWYRQSLGQGPEFLIYFQGTGAADDSGLPNDRFFAVRPEGSVSTLKIQRTERGDSAVYLCASSLQGASTEAFFGQGTRLTVV.